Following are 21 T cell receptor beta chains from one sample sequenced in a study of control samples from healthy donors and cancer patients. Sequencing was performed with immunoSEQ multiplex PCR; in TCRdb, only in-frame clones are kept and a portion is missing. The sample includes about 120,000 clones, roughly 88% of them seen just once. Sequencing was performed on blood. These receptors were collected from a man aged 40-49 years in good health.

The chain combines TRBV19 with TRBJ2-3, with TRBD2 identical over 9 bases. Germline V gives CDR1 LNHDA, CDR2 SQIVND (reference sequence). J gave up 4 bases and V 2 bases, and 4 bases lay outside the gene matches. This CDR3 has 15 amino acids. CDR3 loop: CASSIFASGADTQYF. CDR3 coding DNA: TGTGCCAGTAGTATATTCGCTAGCGGGGCAGATACGCAGTATTTT.

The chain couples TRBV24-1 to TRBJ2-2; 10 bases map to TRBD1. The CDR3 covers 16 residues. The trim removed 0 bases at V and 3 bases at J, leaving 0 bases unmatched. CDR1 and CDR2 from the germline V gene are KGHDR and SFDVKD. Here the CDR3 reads CATSDLGQGDTGELFF. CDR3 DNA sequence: TGTGCCACCAGTGATTTGGGACAGGGGGACACCGGGGAGCTGTTTTTT.

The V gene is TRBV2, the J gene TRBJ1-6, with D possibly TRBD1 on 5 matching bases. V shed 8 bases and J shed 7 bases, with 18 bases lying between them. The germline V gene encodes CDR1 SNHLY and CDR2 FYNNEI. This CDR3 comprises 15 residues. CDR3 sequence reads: CASRETVLLNSPLHF. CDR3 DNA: TGTGCCAGCCGCGAGACAGTTCTACTAAATTCACCCCTCCACTTT.

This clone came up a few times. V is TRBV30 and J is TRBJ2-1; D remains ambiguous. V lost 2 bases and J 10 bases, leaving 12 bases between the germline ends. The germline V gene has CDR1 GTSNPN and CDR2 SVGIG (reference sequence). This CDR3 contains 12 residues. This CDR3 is CAWSTSFGEQFF. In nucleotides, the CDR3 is TGTGCCTGGAGTACCTCCTTTGGCGAGCAGTTCTTC.

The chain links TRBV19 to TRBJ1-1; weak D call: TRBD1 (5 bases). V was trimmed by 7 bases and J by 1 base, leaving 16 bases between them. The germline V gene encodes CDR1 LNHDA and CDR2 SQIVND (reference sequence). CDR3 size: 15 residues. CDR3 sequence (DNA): TGTGCCAGTATCACAATAGGGACGGGGAACACTGAAGCTTTCTTT. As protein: CASITIGTGNTEAFF.

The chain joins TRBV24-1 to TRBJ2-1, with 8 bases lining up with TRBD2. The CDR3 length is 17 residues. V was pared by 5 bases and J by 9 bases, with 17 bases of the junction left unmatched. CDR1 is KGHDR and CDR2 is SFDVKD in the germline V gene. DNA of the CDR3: TGTGCCACCAGTGGCCCGGGGGGAGCGGGGGTTGTTACTGAGCAGTTCTTC. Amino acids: CATSGPGGAGVVTEQFF.

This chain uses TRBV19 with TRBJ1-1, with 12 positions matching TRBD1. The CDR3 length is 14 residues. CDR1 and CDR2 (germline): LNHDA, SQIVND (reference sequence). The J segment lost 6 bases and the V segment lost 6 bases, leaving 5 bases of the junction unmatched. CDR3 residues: CASRGQGAFSEAFF. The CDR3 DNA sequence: TGTGCCAGTAGGGGACAGGGGGCGTTCTCTGAAGCTTTCTTT.

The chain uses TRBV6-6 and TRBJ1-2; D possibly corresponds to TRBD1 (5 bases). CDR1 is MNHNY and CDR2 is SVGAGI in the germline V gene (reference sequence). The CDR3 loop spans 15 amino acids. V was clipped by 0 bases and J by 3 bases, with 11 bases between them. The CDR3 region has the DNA TGTGCCAGCAGTTACTCGAATGGGGCCCACTATGGCTACACCTTC. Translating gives CASSYSNGAHYGYTF.

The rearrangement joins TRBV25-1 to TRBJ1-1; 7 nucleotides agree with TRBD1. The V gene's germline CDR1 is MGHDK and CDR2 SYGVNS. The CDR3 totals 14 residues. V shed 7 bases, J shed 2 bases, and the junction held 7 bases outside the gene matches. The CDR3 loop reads CASTATGANTEAFF. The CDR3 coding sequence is TGTGCCAGCACTGCTACAGGGGCTAACACTGAAGCTTTCTTT.

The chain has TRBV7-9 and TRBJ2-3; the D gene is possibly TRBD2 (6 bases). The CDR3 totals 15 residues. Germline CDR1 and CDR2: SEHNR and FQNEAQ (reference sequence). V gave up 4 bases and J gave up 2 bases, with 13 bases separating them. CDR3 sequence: CASSYGGRNTDTQYF. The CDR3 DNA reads TGTGCCAGCAGCTACGGGGGTAGAAACACAGATACGCAGTATTTT. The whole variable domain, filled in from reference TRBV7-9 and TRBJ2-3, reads DTGVSQNPRHKITKRGQNVTFRCDPISEHNRLYWYRQTLGQGPEFLTYFQNEAQLEKSRLLSDRFSAERPKGSFSTLEIQRTEQGDSAMYLCASSYGGRNTDTQYFGPGTRLTVL.

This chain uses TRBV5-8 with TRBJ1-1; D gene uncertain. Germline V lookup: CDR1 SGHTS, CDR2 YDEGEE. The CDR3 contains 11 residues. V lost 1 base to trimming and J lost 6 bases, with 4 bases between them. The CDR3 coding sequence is TGTGCCAGCAGCTTGCGATCTGAAGCTTTCTTT. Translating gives CASSLRSEAFF.

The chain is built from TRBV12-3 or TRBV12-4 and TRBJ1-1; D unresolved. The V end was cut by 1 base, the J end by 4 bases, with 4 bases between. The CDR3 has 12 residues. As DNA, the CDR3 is TGTGCCAGCAGTTTAGTGGGCACTGAAGCTTTCTTT. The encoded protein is CASSLVGTEAFF.

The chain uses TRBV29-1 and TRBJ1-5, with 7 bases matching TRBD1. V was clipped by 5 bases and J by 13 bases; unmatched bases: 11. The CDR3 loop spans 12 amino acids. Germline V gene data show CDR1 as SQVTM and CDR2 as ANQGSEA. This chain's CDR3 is CSVISRDRAQHF. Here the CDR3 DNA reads TGCAGCGTTATTTCTAGGGACAGAGCGCAGCATTTT.

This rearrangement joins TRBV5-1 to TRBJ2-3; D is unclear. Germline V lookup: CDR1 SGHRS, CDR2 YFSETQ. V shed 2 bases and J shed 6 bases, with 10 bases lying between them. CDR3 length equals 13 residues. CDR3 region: CASSFYFGDTQYF. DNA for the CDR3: TGCGCCAGCAGCTTTTATTTCGGGGATACGCAGTATTTT.

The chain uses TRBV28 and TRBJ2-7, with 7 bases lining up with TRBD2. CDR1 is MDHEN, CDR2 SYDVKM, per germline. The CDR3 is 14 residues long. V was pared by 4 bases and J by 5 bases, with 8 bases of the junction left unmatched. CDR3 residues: CASSSRGGLDEQYF. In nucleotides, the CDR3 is TGTGCCAGCAGTTCCCGGGGAGGGCTGGACGAGCAGTACTTC.

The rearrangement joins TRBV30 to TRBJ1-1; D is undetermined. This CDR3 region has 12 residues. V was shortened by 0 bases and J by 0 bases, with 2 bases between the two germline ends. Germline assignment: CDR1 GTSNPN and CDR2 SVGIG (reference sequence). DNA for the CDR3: TGTGCCTGGAGTGTGGTGAACACTGAAGCTTTCTTT. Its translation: CAWSVVNTEAFF.

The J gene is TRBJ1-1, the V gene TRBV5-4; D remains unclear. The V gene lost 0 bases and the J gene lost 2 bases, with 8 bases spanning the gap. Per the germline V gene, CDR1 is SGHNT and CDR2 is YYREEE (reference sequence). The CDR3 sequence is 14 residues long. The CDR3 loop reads CASSLASDNTEAFF. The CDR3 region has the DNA TGTGCCAGCAGCTTGGCCTCAGATAACACTGAAGCTTTCTTT.

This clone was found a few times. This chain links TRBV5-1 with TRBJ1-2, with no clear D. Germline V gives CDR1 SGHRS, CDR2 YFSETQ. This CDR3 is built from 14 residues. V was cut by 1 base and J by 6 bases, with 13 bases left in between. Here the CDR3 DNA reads TGCGCCAGCAGCTTGACTTCCGGAGAGGATGGCTACACCTTC. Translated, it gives CASSLTSGEDGYTF. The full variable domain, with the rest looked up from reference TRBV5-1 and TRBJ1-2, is KAGVTQTPRYLIKTRGQQVTLSCSPISGHRSVSWYQQTPGQGLQFLFEYFSETQRNKGNFPGRFSGRQFSNSRSEMNVSTLELGDSALYLCASSLTSGEDGYTFGSGTRLTVV.

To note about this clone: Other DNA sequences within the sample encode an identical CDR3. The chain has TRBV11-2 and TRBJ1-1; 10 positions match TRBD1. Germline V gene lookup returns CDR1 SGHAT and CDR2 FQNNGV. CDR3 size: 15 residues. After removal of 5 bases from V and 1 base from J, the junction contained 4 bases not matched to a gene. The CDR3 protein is CASSRQGAGNTEAFF. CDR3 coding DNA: TGTGCCAGCAGCCGACAGGGGGCGGGGAACACTGAAGCTTTCTTT.

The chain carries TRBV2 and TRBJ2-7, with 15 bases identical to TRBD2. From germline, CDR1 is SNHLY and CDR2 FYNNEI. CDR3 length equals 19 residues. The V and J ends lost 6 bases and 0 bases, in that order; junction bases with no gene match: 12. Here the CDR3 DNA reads TGTGCCAGCAGCTCCGGGACTAGCGGGGGGACCGCCAACTCCTACGAGCAGTACTTC. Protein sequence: CASSSGTSGGTANSYEQYF.

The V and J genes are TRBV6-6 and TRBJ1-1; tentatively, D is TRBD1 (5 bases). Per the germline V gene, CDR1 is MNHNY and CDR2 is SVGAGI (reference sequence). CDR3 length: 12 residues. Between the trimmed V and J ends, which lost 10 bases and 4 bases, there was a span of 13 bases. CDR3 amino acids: CATSRGVTEAFF. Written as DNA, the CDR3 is TGTGCCACCTCGCGGGGGGTCACTGAAGCTTTCTTT.